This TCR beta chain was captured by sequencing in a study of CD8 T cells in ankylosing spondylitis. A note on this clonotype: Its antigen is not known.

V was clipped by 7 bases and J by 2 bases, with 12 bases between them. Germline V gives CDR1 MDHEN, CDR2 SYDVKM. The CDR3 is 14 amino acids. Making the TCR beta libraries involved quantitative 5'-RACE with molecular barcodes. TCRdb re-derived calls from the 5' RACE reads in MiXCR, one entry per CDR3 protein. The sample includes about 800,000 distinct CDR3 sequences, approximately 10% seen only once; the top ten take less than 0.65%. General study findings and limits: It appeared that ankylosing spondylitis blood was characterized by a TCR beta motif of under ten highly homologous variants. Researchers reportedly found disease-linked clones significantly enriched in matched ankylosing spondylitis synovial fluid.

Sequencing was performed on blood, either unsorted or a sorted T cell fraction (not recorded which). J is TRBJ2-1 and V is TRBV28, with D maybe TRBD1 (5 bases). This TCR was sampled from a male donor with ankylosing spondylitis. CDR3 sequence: CASKKGVTYNEQFF. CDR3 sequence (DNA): TGTGCCAGCAAAAAAGGGGTCACCTACAATGAGCAGTTCTTC.